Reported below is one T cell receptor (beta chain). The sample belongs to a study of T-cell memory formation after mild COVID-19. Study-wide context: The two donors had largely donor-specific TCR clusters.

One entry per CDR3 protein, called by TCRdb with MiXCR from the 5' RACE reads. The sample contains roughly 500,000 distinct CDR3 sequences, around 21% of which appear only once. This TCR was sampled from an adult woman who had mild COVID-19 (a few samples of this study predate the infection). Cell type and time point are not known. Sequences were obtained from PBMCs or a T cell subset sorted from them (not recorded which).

The CDR3 reads CASSEDNYGEQYF. CDR3 nucleotide sequence: TGCGCCAGCAGCGAAGACAATTACGGCGAGCAGTACTTC. The V call is TRBV5-1, the J call TRBJ2-7, with unresolved D. This CDR3 has 13 residues. The V and J ends lost 4 bases and 6 bases respectively, with 14 bases between them. Per the germline V gene, CDR1 is SGHRS and CDR2 is YFSETQ.